Reported below is one T cell receptor (beta chain). As yet, its antigen is unknown. The sample originates from a study of beta chain features in type 1 diabetes. Looking at the study overall: Examination of sorted cells across all samples involved around 100,000,000 cells. Study conclusions and caveats: Type 1 diabetes patients showed a moderate but significant shortening of TCRB CDR3s in all four CD4+ subsets.

The germline gives CDR1 MNHEY, CDR2 SMNVEV (reference sequence). This CDR3 is 14 amino acids long. V was trimmed by 3 bases and J by 4 bases, leaving 10 bases between them. Expressed TCRB transcripts were sequenced, since all the RNA that had been isolated was reverse transcribed. The data were produced by immunoSEQ multiplex PCR, yet TCRdb's version contains in-frame clones alone and is incomplete. The table records about 29,000 clones, roughly 50% of them present only once. This receptor was taken from a young woman with type 1 diabetes. The chain uses TRBV27 and TRBJ2-1; tentative D call: TRBD2 (7 bases). The specimen was Tregs from blood. CDR3 amino acids: CASSLGGTYNEQFF. As DNA, the CDR3 is TGTGCCAGCAGTTTGGGAGGGACATACAATGAGCAGTTCTTC.